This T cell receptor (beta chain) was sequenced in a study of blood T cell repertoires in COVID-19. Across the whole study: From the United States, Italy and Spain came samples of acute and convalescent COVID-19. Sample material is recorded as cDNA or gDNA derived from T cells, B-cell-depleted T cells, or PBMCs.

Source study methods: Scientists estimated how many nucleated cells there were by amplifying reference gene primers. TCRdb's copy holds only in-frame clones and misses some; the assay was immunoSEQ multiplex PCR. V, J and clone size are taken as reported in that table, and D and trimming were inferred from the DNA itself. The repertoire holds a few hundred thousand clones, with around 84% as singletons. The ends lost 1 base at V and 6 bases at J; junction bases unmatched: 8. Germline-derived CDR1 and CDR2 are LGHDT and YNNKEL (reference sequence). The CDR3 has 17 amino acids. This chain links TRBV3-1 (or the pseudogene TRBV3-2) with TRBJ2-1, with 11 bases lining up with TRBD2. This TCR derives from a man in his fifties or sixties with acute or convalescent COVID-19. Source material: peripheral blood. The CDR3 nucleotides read TGTGCCAGCAGCCAAGGTGGTAGCGGGGGGGCGGTCAATGAGCAGTTCTTC. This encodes CASSQGGSGGAVNEQFF.